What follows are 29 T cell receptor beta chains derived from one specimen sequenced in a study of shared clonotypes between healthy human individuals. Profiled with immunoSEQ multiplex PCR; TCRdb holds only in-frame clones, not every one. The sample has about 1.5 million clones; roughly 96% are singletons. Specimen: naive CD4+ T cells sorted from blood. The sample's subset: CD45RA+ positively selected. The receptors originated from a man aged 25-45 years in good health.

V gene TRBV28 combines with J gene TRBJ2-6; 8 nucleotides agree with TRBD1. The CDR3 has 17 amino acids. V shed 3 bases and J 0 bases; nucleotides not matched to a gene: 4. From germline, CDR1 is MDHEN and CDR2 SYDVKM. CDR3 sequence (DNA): TGTGCCAGCAGTTTGAACAGGGGGATCTCTGGGGCCAACGTCCTGACTTTC. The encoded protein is CASSLNRGISGANVLTF. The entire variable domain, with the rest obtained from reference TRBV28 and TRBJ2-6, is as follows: DVKVTQSSRYLVKRTGEKVFLECVQDMDHENMFWYRQDPGLGLRLIYFSYDVKMKEKGDIPEGYSVSREKKERFSLILESASTNQTSMYLCASSLNRGISGANVLTFGAGSRLTVL.

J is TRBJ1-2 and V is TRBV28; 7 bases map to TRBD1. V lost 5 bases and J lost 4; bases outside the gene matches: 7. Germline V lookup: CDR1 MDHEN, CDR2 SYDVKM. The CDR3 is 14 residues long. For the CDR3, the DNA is TGTGCCAGCAGTCGGCGGGACAGTATCTATGGCTACACCTTC. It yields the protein CASSRRDSIYGYTF.

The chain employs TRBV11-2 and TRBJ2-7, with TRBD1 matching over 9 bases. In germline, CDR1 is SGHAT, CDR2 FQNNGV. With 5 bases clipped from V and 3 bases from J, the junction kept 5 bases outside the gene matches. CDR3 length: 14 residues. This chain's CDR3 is CASSQTGGFYEQYF. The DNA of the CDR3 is TGTGCCAGCAGCCAGACAGGGGGGTTCTACGAGCAGTACTTC. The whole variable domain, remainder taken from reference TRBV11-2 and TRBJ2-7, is EAGVAQSPRYKIIEKRQSVAFWCNPISGHATLYWYQQILGQGPKLLIQFQNNGVVDDSQLPKDRFSAERLKGVDSTLKIQPAKLEDSAVYLCASSQTGGFYEQYFGPGTRLTVT.

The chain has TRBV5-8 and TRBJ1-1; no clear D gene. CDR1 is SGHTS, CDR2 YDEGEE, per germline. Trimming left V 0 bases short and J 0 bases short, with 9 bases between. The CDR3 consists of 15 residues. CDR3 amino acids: CASSLGRLMNTEAFF. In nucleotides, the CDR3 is TGTGCCAGCAGCTTGGGCAGGCTGATGAACACTGAAGCTTTCTTT.

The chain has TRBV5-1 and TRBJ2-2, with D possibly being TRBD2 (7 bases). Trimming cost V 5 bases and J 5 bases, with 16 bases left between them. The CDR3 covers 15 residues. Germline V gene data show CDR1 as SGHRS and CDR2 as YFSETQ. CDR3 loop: CASRQRDKSTGELFF. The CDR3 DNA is TGCGCCAGCAGACAGCGGGACAAGAGTACCGGGGAGCTGTTTTTT.

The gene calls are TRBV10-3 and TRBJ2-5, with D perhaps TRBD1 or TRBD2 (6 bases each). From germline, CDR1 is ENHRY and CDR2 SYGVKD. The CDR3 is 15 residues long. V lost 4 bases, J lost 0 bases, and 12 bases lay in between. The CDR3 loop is CAISGGDTDQETQYF. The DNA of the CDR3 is TGTGCCATCAGTGGCGGGGACACCGACCAAGAGACCCAGTACTTC.

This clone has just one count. CDR3 residues: CASSDNGGYTEAFF. The CDR3 DNA is TGTGCCAGCAGTGATAACGGTGGATACACTGAAGCTTTCTTT. The chain combines TRBV6-1 with TRBJ1-1; D unclear. This CDR3 comprises 14 residues. V dropped 3 bases and J dropped 3 bases, with 11 bases sitting between them. CDR1 is MNHNS, CDR2 SASEGT, per germline.

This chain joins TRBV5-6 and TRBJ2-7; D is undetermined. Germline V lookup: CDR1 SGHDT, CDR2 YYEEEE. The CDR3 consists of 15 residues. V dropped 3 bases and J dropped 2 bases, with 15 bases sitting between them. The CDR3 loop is CASSYPGFAPYEQYF. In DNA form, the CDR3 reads TGTGCCAGCAGCTACCCCGGGTTCGCGCCCTACGAGCAGTACTTC.

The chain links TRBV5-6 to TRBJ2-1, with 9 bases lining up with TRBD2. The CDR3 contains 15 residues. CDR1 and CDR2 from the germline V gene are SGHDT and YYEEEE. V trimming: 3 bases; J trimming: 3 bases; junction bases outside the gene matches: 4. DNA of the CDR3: TGTGCCAGCAGCTATAGCGGGAGAGGCTACAATGAGCAGTTCTTC. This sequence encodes CASSYSGRGYNEQFF.

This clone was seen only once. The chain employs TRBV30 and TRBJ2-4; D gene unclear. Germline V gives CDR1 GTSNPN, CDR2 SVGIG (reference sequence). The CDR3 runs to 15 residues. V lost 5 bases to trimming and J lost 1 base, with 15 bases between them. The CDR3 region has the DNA TGTGCCTGGGAAATGAAACAGTTTGCCAAAAACATTCAGTACTTC. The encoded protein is CAWEMKQFAKNIQYF.

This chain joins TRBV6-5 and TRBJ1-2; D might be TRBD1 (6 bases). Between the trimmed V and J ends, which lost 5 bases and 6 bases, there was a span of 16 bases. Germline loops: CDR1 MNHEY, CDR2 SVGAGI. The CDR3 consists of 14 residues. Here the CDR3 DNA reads TGTGCCAGCAGTCGCACAGGAGGGGGTAATGGCTACACCTTC. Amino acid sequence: CASSRTGGGNGYTF.

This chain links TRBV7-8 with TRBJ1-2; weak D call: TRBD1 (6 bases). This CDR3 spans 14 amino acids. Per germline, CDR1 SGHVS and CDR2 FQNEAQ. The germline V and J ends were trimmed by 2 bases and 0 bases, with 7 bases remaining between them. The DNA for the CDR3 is TGTGCCAGCAGCTTAAGGACAGCTAACTATGGCTACACCTTC. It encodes CASSLRTANYGYTF.

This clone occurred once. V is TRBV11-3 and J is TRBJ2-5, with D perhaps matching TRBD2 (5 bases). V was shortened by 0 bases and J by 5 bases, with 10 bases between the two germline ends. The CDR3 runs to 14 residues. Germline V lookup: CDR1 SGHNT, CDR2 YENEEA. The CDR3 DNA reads TGTGCCAGCAGCTTAGATATGAGGGATGAGACCCAGTACTTC. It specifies CASSLDMRDETQYF.

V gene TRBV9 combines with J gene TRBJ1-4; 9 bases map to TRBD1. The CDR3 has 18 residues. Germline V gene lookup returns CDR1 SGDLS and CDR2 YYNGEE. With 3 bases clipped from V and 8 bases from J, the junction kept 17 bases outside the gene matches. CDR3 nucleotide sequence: TGTGCCAGCAGCGCACAAGTCGGATTCGGGGACAGGGTGGAAAAACTGTTTTTT. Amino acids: CASSAQVGFGDRVEKLFF.

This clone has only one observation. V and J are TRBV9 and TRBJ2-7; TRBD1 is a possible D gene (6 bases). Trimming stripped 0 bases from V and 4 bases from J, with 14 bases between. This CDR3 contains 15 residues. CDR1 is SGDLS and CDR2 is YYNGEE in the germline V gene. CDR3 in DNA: TGTGCCAGCAGCGTAGATCCAGGGGCAACGTACGAGCAGTACTTC. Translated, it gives CASSVDPGATYEQYF.

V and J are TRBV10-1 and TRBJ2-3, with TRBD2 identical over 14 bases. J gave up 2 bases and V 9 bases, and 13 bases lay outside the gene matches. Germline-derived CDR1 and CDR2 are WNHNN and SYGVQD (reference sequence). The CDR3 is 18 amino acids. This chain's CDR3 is CARFPGTSGSTLTDTQYF. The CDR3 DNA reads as TGCGCCAGGTTCCCTGGGACTAGCGGGAGCACCCTCACAGATACGCAGTATTTT.

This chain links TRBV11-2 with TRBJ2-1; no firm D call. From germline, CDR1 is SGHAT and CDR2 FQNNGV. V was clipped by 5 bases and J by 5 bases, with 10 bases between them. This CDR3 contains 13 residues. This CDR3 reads CASSTMLDNEQFF. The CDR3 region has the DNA TGTGCCAGCAGCACTATGCTAGACAATGAGCAGTTCTTC.

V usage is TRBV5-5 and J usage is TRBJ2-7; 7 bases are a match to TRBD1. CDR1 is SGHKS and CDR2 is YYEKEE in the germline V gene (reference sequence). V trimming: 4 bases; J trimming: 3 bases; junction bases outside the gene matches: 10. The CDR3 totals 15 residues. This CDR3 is CASSRRDSGGYEQYF. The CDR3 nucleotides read TGTGCCAGCAGCCGCCGGGACAGTGGGGGCTACGAGCAGTACTTC.

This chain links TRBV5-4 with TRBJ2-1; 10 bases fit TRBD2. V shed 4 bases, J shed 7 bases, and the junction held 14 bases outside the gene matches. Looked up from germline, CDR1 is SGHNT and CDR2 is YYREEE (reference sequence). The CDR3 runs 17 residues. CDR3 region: CASSKGTSARVLNEQFF. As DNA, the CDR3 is TGTGCCAGCAGCAAAGGGACTAGCGCCCGGGTATTGAATGAGCAGTTCTTC.

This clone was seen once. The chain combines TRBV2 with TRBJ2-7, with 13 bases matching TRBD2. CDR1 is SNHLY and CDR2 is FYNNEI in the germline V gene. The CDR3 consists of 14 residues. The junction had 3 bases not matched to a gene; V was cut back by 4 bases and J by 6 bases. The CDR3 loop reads CASSGTSGSGEQYF. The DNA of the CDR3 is TGTGCCAGCAGTGGGACTAGCGGGAGCGGCGAGCAGTACTTC.

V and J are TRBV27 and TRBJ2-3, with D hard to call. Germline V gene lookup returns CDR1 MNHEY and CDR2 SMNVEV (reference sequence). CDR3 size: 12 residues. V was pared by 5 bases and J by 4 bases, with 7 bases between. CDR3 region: CASSPTADTQYF. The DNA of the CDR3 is TGTGCCAGCAGTCCAACGGCAGATACGCAGTATTTT.

The DNA of the CDR3 is TGTGCCAGCAGCAAAGACAGAAGCTCCTACAATGAGCAGTTCTTC. It translates to CASSKDRSSYNEQFF. This chain uses TRBV6-5 with TRBJ2-1; tentatively, D is TRBD1 (5 bases). From germline, CDR1 is MNHEY and CDR2 SVGAGI. This CDR3 has 15 residues. V lost 6 bases and J lost 0, with 12 bases in between.

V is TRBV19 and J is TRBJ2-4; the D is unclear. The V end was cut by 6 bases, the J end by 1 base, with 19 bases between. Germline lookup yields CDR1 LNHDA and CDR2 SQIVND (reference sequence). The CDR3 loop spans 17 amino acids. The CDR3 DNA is TGTGCCAGTAGCCCCGCATTGGGCCCCCGGGCCAAAAACATTCAGTACTTC. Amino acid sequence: CASSPALGPRAKNIQYF.

The CDR3 DNA follows: TGTGCCACCAGCAGAGATACCGGAATCTACGAGCAGTACTTC. Translation gives CATSRDTGIYEQYF. The chain links TRBV15 to TRBJ2-7; D gene unclear. This CDR3 spans 14 amino acids. The germline V and J ends were trimmed by 0 bases and 3 bases, with 9 bases remaining between them. Germline lookup yields CDR1 LNHNV and CDR2 YYDKDF (reference sequence).

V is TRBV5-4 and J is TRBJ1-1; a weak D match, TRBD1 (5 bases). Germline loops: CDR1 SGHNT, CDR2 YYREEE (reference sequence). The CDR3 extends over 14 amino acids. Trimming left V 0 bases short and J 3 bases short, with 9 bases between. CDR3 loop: CASSLVWGDTEAFF. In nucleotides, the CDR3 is TGTGCCAGCAGCTTGGTTTGGGGCGACACTGAAGCTTTCTTT.

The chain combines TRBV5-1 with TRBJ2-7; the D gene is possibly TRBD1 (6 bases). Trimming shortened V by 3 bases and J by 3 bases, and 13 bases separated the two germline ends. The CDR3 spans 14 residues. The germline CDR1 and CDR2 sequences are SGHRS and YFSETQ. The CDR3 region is CASSSQGSLYEQYF. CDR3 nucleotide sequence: TGCGCCAGCAGCTCGCAGGGGAGTCTCTACGAGCAGTACTTC.

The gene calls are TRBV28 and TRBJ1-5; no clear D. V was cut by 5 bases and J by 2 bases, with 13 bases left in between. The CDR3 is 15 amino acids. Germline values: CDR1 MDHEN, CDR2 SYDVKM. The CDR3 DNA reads TGTGCCAGCAGTCGCGGATTTGCCGGCAATCAGCCCCAGCATTTT. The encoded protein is CASSRGFAGNQPQHF.

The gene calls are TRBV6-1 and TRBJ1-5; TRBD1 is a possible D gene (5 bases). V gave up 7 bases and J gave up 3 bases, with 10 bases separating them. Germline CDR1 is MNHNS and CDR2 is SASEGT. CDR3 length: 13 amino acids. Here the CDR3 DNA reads TGTGCCAGCAAGGGGACGACCAATCAGCCCCAGCATTTT. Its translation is CASKGTTNQPQHF.

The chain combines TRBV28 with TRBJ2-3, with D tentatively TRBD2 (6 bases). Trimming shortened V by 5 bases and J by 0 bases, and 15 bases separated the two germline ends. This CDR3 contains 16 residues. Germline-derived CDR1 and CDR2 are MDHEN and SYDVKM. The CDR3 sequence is CASSGGIGPSTDTQYF. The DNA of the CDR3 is TGTGCCAGCAGTGGAGGGATAGGCCCTAGCACAGATACGCAGTATTTT.